One and the same sample provided the 21 T cell receptor beta chains below, sequenced in a study of OX40 agonist ivuxolimab in advanced cancers. Only in-frame clones appear in the TCRdb table, and some are missing; sequencing was by immunoSEQ multiplex PCR. This sample has fewer than 20,000 clones, with about 86% found just once. The input for sequencing was CD4+ or CD8+ T cells sorted from blood, taken in a trial of the OX40 agonist ivuxolimab. The receptors were gathered from an adult with an advanced solid tumor such as melanoma, head and neck, liver or kidney cancer.

V usage is TRBV5-8 and J usage is TRBJ1-2; D remains unclear. Per germline, CDR1 SGHTS and CDR2 YDEGEE. Trimming pared 7 bases from V and 2 bases from J, leaving 9 bases between. This CDR3 has 12 amino acids. The CDR3 loop reads CASHLRNYGYTF. The CDR3 coding sequence is TGTGCCAGCCATTTACGGAACTATGGCTACACCTTC.

The V call is TRBV18, the J call TRBJ2-1; TRBD2 agrees at 10 bases. Germline lookup yields CDR1 KGHSH and CDR2 LQKENI. V lost 8 bases to trimming and J lost 0 bases; unmatched junction nucleotides: 22. The CDR3 loop spans 21 amino acids. CDR3: CASLTSLSGGGPKSSYNEQFF. In nucleotides, the CDR3 is TGTGCCAGCCTTACGTCTTTGAGCGGGGGGGGCCCCAAGAGCTCCTACAATGAGCAGTTCTTC.

The V call is TRBV7-2, the J call TRBJ2-1; no reliable D call. Trimming cost V 1 base and J 6 bases, with 16 bases left between them. The CDR3 has 16 residues. From germline, CDR1 is SGHTA and CDR2 FQGNSA. This CDR3 is CASSLVRVRLPNEQFF. CDR3 nucleotide sequence: TGTGCCAGCAGCTTAGTCCGTGTGAGGCTTCCCAATGAGCAGTTCTTC.

The chain uses TRBV19 and TRBJ2-5; 11 bases map to TRBD1. Trimming removed 4 bases from V and 6 bases from J; junction bases left unmatched: 7. Germline assignment: CDR1 LNHDA and CDR2 SQIVND (reference sequence). This CDR3 region has 15 residues. CDR3 loop: CASSTRGTGGQTQYF. CDR3 nucleotides: TGTGCCAGTAGTACACGGGGGACAGGGGGACAGACCCAGTACTTC. Based on the CDR3 plus reference TRBV19 and TRBJ2-5, the full variable domain is DGGITQSPKYLFRKEGQNVTLSCEQNLNHDAMYWYRQDPGQGLRLIYYSQIVNDFQKGDIAEGYSVSREKKESFPLTVTSAQKNPTAFYLCASSTRGTGGQTQYFGPGTRLLVL.

The V and J genes are TRBV19 and TRBJ1-4; D remains ambiguous. This CDR3 contains 16 residues. The germline CDR1 and CDR2 sequences are LNHDA and SQIVND (reference sequence). Trimming removed 9 bases at V and 0 bases at J, with 17 bases between. Here the CDR3 DNA reads TGTGCCAGCCAGATAGAGGCCCTTGCAACTAATGAAAAACTGTTTTTT. Translation: CASQIEALATNEKLFF.

The rearrangement uses TRBV5-8 and TRBJ2-7; TRBD1 agrees at 9 bases. The CDR3 runs to 15 residues. Trimming at V came to 8 bases and at J to 0 bases, leaving 9 bases not matched to a gene. Germline V gives CDR1 SGHTS, CDR2 YDEGEE. The DNA for the CDR3 is TGTGCCAGTGATACCGGGACAGGGTACTCCTACGAGCAGTACTTC. Translated, it gives CASDTGTGYSYEQYF.

The V call is TRBV18, the J call TRBJ2-5; tentative D call: TRBD2 (5 bases). CDR1 is KGHSH and CDR2 is LQKENI in the germline V gene. Trimming took off 0 bases at V and 3 bases at J, with 11 bases between the two ends. This CDR3 comprises 15 residues. The CDR3 region is CASSPPRSGEETQYF. The CDR3 DNA follows: TGTGCCAGCTCACCACCCAGGAGCGGCGAAGAGACCCAGTACTTC.

This chain connects TRBV15 to TRBJ2-2, with D unresolved. V dropped 0 bases and J dropped 4 bases, with 9 bases sitting between them. Germline V gene sequence: CDR1 LNHNV, CDR2 YYDKDF (reference sequence). This CDR3 is 15 amino acids long. CDR3: CATSREGRTTGELFF. The CDR3 bases are TGTGCCACCAGCAGAGAGGGTCGAACCACCGGGGAGCTGTTTTTT.

CDR3 in DNA: TGTGCCACCAGCAGACAAACAGGACGTAACTATGGCTACACCTTC. Its translation is CATSRQTGRNYGYTF. This chain joins TRBV15 and TRBJ1-2; perhaps TRBD1 as D (5 bases). V shed 2 bases and J shed 1 base, with 11 bases lying between them. The germline V gene encodes CDR1 LNHNV and CDR2 YYDKDF (reference sequence). The CDR3 consists of 15 residues. Looking up the rest from reference TRBV15 and TRBJ1-2 gives the full variable domain: DAMVIQNPRYQVTQFGKPVTLSCSQTLNHNVMYWYQQKSSQAPKLLFHYYDKDFNNEADTPDNFQSRRPNTSFCFLDIRSPGLGDTAMYLCATSRQTGRNYGYTFGSGTRLTVV.

V usage is TRBV5-1 and J usage is TRBJ1-1; perhaps TRBD1 as D (5 bases). Germline CDR1 is SGHRS and CDR2 is YFSETQ. Trimming removed 3 bases at V and 7 bases at J, with 10 bases between. This CDR3 is 12 amino acids long. CDR3 nucleotides: TGCGCCAGCAGCTCGCGGGGACTTGAAGCTTTCTTT. Protein: CASSSRGLEAFF.

The chain links TRBV2 to TRBJ1-5; D might be TRBD1 (5 bases). V lost 5 bases and J lost 2, with 13 bases in between. Germline V gene data show CDR1 as SNHLY and CDR2 as FYNNEI. There are 15 residues in the CDR3. CDR3 sequence (DNA): TGTGCCAGCAGTCGAGACAGCGGGGGCAATCAGCCCCAGCATTTT. Encoded protein: CASSRDSGGNQPQHF.

The rearrangement links TRBV27 to TRBJ2-6; no firm D call. The CDR3 sequence is 15 residues long. Per germline, CDR1 MNHEY and CDR2 SMNVEV (reference sequence). V lost 6 bases and J lost 0, with 9 bases in between. CDR3 DNA: TGTGCCAGCAGCGGCCAGAGCTCTGGGGCCAACGTCCTGACTTTC. It translates to CASSGQSSGANVLTF.

This chain uses TRBV28 with TRBJ2-7; possibly TRBD1 for D (6 bases). Between the trimmed V and J ends, which lost 4 bases and 5 bases, there was a span of 15 bases. This CDR3 contains 14 residues. Germline V gene lookup returns CDR1 MDHEN and CDR2 SYDVKM. The CDR3 is CASSSPPTGNEQYF. The CDR3 bases are TGTGCCAGCAGTTCCCCCCCTACAGGGAACGAGCAGTACTTC.

The count of this clone is one. V gene TRBV2 combines with J gene TRBJ2-3; 10 positions agree with TRBD2. V lost 8 bases, J lost 2 bases, and 4 bases stayed unmatched. The CDR3 is 14 amino acids. The germline gives CDR1 SNHLY, CDR2 FYNNEI. The CDR3 nucleotides read TGTGCCAGCGGGCTAGCGGGGGTCACAGATACGCAGTATTTT. It specifies CASGLAGVTDTQYF. The full variable domain, with the rest looked up from reference TRBV2 and TRBJ2-3, is EPEVTQTPSHQVTQMGQEVILRCVPISNHLYFYWYRQILGQKVEFLVSFYNNEISEKSEIFDDQFSVERPDGSNFTLKIRSTKLEDSAMYFCASGLAGVTDTQYFGPGTRLTVL.

V and J are TRBV5-1 and TRBJ1-1, with a tentative D call TRBD1 (5 bases). Germline values: CDR1 SGHRS, CDR2 YFSETQ. Trimming took 6 bases from V and 1 from J, leaving 13 bases between them. This CDR3 contains 14 residues. The CDR3 sequence: CASNRDGSNTEAFF. The CDR3 nucleotides read TGCGCCAGCAACCGGGACGGATCGAACACTGAAGCTTTCTTT.

This clone has only one observation. The V gene is TRBV6-9, the J gene TRBJ2-7; D unresolved. Germline loops: CDR1 MNHGY, CDR2 SVAAGI. This CDR3 has 12 residues. Trimming removed 6 bases at V and 3 bases at J, with 9 bases between. This CDR3 is CASSPGDYEQYF. The CDR3 nucleotides are TGTGCCAGCAGCCCCGGAGACTACGAGCAGTACTTC.

J is TRBJ2-5 and V is TRBV19; D call uncertain. CDR3 length equals 15 residues. Trimming left V 5 bases short and J 6 bases short, with 19 bases between. Germline V gene sequence: CDR1 LNHDA, CDR2 SQIVND (reference sequence). The CDR3 DNA sequence: TGTGCCAGTAGTCCGGTGGGCACGTTTGTAAAGACCCAGTACTTC. Translation: CASSPVGTFVKTQYF.

V is TRBV6-5 and J is TRBJ2-1; 10 bases align to TRBD1. Germline V gives CDR1 MNHEY, CDR2 SVGAGI. The trim removed 6 bases at V and 6 bases at J, leaving 8 bases unmatched. The CDR3 length is 15 residues. This CDR3 is CASRRQGASGNEQFF. DNA of the CDR3: TGTGCCAGCAGACGACAGGGGGCATCAGGCAATGAGCAGTTCTTC.

The rearrangement joins TRBV29-1 to TRBJ1-4; D is unclear. The length of the CDR3 is 13 residues. V lost 5 bases and J 4 bases, leaving 11 bases between the germline ends. Germline assignment: CDR1 SQVTM and CDR2 ANQGSEA. The CDR3 here is CSVRNSLNEKLFF. CDR3 bases: TGCAGCGTTAGGAACAGCCTTAATGAAAAACTGTTTTTT.

Only one count was recorded for this clone. The rearrangement uses TRBV4-2 and TRBJ1-1; maybe TRBD1 (5 bases). From germline, CDR1 is LGHNA and CDR2 YNFKEQ. The V end was cut by 3 bases, the J end by 1 base, with 15 bases between. CDR3 size: 16 residues. The CDR3 bases are TGTGCCAGCAGCCAGGGACTTAAAGCAGGGAACACTGAAGCTTTCTTT. This translates into CASSQGLKAGNTEAFF.

As DNA, the CDR3 is TGTGCCAGCAGCTTAGGGTTAGCGGGGCTCAATGAGCAGTTCTTC. The encoded protein is CASSLGLAGLNEQFF. The rearrangement joins TRBV7-8 to TRBJ2-1; 8 positions match TRBD2. The CDR3 is made up of 15 amino acids. Germline trimming cut 1 base from V and 6 bases from J; bases unmatched to any gene: 5. CDR1 and CDR2 (germline): SGHVS, FQNEAQ.